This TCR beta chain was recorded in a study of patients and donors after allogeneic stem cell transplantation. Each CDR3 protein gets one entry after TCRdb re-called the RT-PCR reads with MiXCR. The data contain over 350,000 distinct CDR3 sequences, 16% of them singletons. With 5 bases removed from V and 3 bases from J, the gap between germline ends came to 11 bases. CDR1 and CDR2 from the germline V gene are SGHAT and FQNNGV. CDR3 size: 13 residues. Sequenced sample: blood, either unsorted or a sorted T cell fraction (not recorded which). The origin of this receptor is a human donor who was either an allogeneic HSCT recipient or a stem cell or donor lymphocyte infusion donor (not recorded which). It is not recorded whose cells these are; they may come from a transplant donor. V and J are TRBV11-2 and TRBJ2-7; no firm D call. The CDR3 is CASSRTAIYEQYF. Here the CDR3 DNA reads TGTGCCAGCAGCCGGACGGCGATCTACGAGCAGTACTTC.